These 10 T cell receptor beta chains share one sample of origin, sequenced in a study of T-cell memory formation after mild COVID-19. TCRdb passed the 5' RACE reads through MiXCR, listing each CDR3 protein once. The data show around 200,000 distinct CDR3 sequences, less than 20% seen once. Sequencing was done on a sample of PBMCs or a T cell subset sorted from them (not recorded which). The receptors originated from a man aged 18 to 30 who had mild COVID-19 (a few samples of this study predate the infection). Cell type and time point are not known.

The rearrangement links TRBV29-1 to TRBJ1-5, with D possibly matching TRBD1 (6 bases). The CDR3 sequence is 14 residues long. CDR1 and CDR2 (germline): SQVTM, ANQGSEA. Trimming took 7 bases from V and 4 from J, leaving 17 bases between them. CDR3 DNA sequence: TGCAGCGCCATTCCCGAGGGGGGTAATCAGCCCCAGCATTTT. This gives the protein CSAIPEGGNQPQHF.

The chain carries TRBV7-9 and TRBJ2-7; 7 nucleotides match TRBD1. CDR3 length: 14 amino acids. Trimming took 4 bases from V and 5 from J; bases not matched to a gene: 8. CDR1 is SEHNR, CDR2 FQNEAQ, per germline (reference sequence). CDR3 protein: CASSSRQGIDEQYF. The CDR3 DNA reads as TGTGCCAGCAGCTCAAGACAGGGAATCGACGAGCAGTACTTC.

The chain links TRBV20-1 to TRBJ2-3; D is possibly TRBD2 (5 bases). The CDR3 has 12 amino acids. CDR1 is DFQATT, CDR2 SNEGSKA, per germline (reference sequence). The V end was cut by 5 bases, the J end by 3 bases, with 9 bases between. The CDR3 sequence is CSAFRTTDTQYF. CDR3 DNA: TGCAGTGCTTTTCGGACTACAGATACGCAGTATTTT.

This clonotype rates as medium-sized (0.01 to 0.1%). This chain connects TRBV5-1 to TRBJ1-2; D might be TRBD1 (5 bases). The CDR3 totals 12 residues. Germline assignment: CDR1 SGHRS and CDR2 YFSETQ. Trimming took off 7 bases at V and 6 bases at J, with 13 bases between the two ends. CDR3 in DNA: TGCGCCAGCTCGAGGACACCTGATGGCTACACCTTC. It specifies CASSRTPDGYTF.

This clonotype was picked up a small number of times. This chain connects TRBV6-6 to TRBJ2-1; D assignment may be TRBD1 or TRBD2 (5 bases each). This CDR3 region has 14 residues. Germline CDR1 MNHNY, CDR2 SVGAGI (reference sequence). The V end lost 6 bases, the J end lost 9 bases, and 18 bases lay between the germline ends. CDR3 DNA sequence: TGTGCCAGCAGCCCCCGGGACCGCCGGGGTGAGCAGTTCTTC. Translation gives CASSPRDRRGEQFF.

The chain employs TRBV15 and TRBJ1-5; 7 nucleotides align to TRBD1. Germline values: CDR1 LNHNV, CDR2 YYDKDF (reference sequence). This CDR3 comprises 15 residues. Trimming took 0 bases from V and 2 from J; bases not matched to a gene: 1. For the CDR3, the DNA is TGTGCCACCAGCAGAGAAGGGGGCGGCAATCAGCCCCAGCATTTT. This sequence encodes CATSREGGGNQPQHF.

The chain recombines TRBV6-2 or TRBV6-3 with TRBJ1-5; D possibly corresponds to TRBD1 (5 bases). CDR1 and CDR2 from the germline V gene are MNHEY and SVGEGT. V lost 4 bases and J lost 7, with 14 bases in between. CDR3 length equals 14 residues. The CDR3 DNA reads as TGTGCCAGCAGTTTACGGGGACCAGGCCAGCCCCAGCATTTT. Its protein is CASSLRGPGQPQHF.

In DNA, the CDR3 is TGTGCCACCAGTGGAGGACCCGAGACCCAGTACTTC. This encodes CATSGGPETQYF. This chain links TRBV24-1 with TRBJ2-5; D gene ambiguous. This CDR3 has 12 amino acids. Germline CDR1 is KGHDR and CDR2 is SFDVKD. V gave up 5 bases and J gave up 5 bases, with 8 bases separating them.

The chain uses TRBV7-3 and TRBJ2-4, with 8 bases lining up with TRBD1. V lost 5 bases, J lost 7 bases, and 10 bases stayed unmatched. Germline-derived CDR1 and CDR2 are SGHTA and FQGTGA. This CDR3 is 15 amino acids long. Here the CDR3 DNA reads TGTGCCAGCAGCCCGCAGGGGGCGCTTGGGAACATTCAGTACTTC. Protein: CASSPQGALGNIQYF.

This chain connects TRBV5-1 to TRBJ1-1; no definite D call. CDR1 is SGHRS, CDR2 YFSETQ, per germline. The CDR3 is made up of 14 amino acids. Trimming pared 0 bases from V and 4 bases from J, leaving 10 bases between. CDR3 DNA sequence: TGCGCCAGCAGCTTGGGCCAGGTCGGCACTGAAGCTTTCTTT. Residues: CASSLGQVGTEAFF.